The T cell receptor beta chain described here comes from a study of spatial heterogeneity in lung cancer. This clonotype was observed a few times. Its antigen is currently unknown. V dropped 7 bases and J dropped 0 bases, with 17 bases sitting between them. CDR1 SGHTA and CDR2 FQGNSA come from the germline V gene. The CDR3 runs to 16 residues. Time point specified: sample taken at primary tumor resection. TCRdb reprocessed the 5' RACE reads with MiXCR, giving one entry per CDR3 protein. The repertoire holds about 4,300 distinct CDR3 sequences, around 40% seen once, with 25% to 40% in the top ten. General study findings and limits: One measure, the expanded intratumoral alpha and beta TCR count, tracked tumor mutation counts.

The TCR originated in a male donor with early-stage non-small cell lung cancer. The sequenced sample was lung tumor tissue, obtained at surgery. The chain links TRBV7-2 to TRBJ2-3; D not resolved. This CDR3 is CASTRRTGPSTDTQYF. CDR3 DNA: TGTGCCAGCACCCGAAGGACGGGCCCTAGCACAGATACGCAGTATTTT.